The 6 T cell receptor beta chains in this list originate from one sample, sequenced in a study of T cells after yellow fever vaccination. Each CDR3 protein is one row after TCRdb ran MiXCR on the 5' RACE reads. The table includes around 320,000 distinct CDR3 sequences, roughly 10% detected once. Sequencing used CD4+ T cells sorted from PBMCs, obtained 45 days after the yellow fever booster vaccination. The receptors were gathered from a man between 18 and 29 years old who received the YFV17D yellow fever vaccine.

This clonotype was observed a few times. This sequence joins TRBV7-9 and TRBJ2-5, with TRBD1 matching 8 bases. Germline V gives CDR1 SEHNR, CDR2 FQNEAQ (reference sequence). The CDR3 consists of 14 residues. The trim removed 5 bases at V and 3 bases at J, leaving 5 bases unmatched. In DNA form, the CDR3 reads TGTGCCAGCAGCCCGTGGACAGGGAAAGAGACCCAGTACTTC. Residues: CASSPWTGKETQYF.

This clonotype was counted a few times. The chain combines TRBV20-1 with TRBJ2-1, with 8 bases identical to TRBD2. The germline CDR1 and CDR2 sequences are DFQATT and SNEGSKA (reference sequence). The CDR3 loop spans 15 amino acids. The ends lost 1 base at V and 6 bases at J; junction bases unmatched: 8. This CDR3 is CSARVAAGGGNEQFF. CDR3 in DNA: TGCAGTGCTAGAGTGGCAGCCGGGGGGGGCAATGAGCAGTTCTTC.

This clonotype has only a few counts. V is TRBV20-1 and J is TRBJ1-1; D is possibly TRBD1 (5 bases). The germline V gene encodes CDR1 DFQATT and CDR2 SNEGSKA (reference sequence). Trimming pared 4 bases from V and 8 bases from J, leaving 17 bases between. The CDR3 length is 13 residues. CDR3 in DNA: TGCAGTGCTAAAGATCGAGACGGGACCGAAGCTTTCTTT. It translates to CSAKDRDGTEAFF.

The rearrangement links TRBV10-3 to TRBJ2-5, with 8 nucleotides matching TRBD2. Germline CDR1 is ENHRY and CDR2 is SYGVKD. V lost 6 bases to trimming and J lost 4 bases; unmatched junction nucleotides: 10. The CDR3 covers 15 residues. CDR3 residues: CAISEFGGASETQYF. CDR3 in DNA: TGTGCCATCAGCGAATTCGGGGGGGCCTCAGAGACCCAGTACTTC.

The V and J genes are TRBV6-1 and TRBJ1-2; TRBD1 matches 8 bases. CDR1 is MNHNS and CDR2 is SASEGT in the germline V gene. The J segment lost 6 bases and the V segment lost 6 bases, leaving 9 bases of the junction unmatched. This CDR3 is 14 amino acids long. The CDR3 spells CASSPHRGQDGYTF. CDR3 nucleotides: TGTGCCAGCAGCCCCCACAGGGGACAGGATGGCTACACCTTC.

This clonotype was counted ten times or more. This sequence joins TRBV5-1 and TRBJ2-5; D not certain. The CDR3 is 15 residues long. Germline loops: CDR1 SGHRS, CDR2 YFSETQ. The germline V and J ends were trimmed by 4 bases and 1 base, with 14 bases remaining between them. The CDR3 bases are TGCGCCAGCAGCCCGGGCCCCGGCCCCCAAGAGACCCAGTACTTC. This sequence encodes CASSPGPGPQETQYF.